The 4 T cell receptor beta chains given below trace back to one sample, sequenced in a study of cytomegalovirus exposure and HLA in healthy donors (dated by TCRdb to about 2017). Library construction relied on the immunoSEQ multiplex PCR assay. Not all clones reach the TCRdb copy of this immuneACCESS table, which keeps in-frame sequences only. Checked studies attribute under half of the gap to unresolved V genes and leave the rest unexplained. In this sample the table shows 100,000 to 120,000 clones, more than 70% of which occur a single time. In total, the top ten clones hold around 1.9% of the sample. Material: PBMCs. The receptors here all came from a woman aged 18-35 years in good health and CMV-seronegative.

This clone is a singleton in its sample. The chain carries TRBV7-3 and TRBJ2-3, with D perhaps TRBD1 (5 bases). Germline CDR1 and CDR2: SGHTA and FQGTGA. The CDR3 is 14 residues long. V was shortened by 5 bases and J by 0 bases, with 9 bases between the two germline ends. The CDR3 nucleotides read TGTGCCAGCAGCCCGGACACGAGCACAGATACGCAGTATTTT. Its protein is CASSPDTSTDTQYF.

The V gene is TRBV6-5, the J gene TRBJ2-7, with 8 bases matching TRBD2. The germline CDR1 and CDR2 sequences are MNHEY and SVGAGI. The CDR3 spans 15 residues. J was trimmed by 3 bases and V by 6 bases; bases with no gene match: 10. CDR3 residues: CASRPTRRGDYEQYF. The CDR3 nucleotides are TGTGCCAGCAGACCCACACGGCGGGGGGACTACGAGCAGTACTTC.

The J gene is TRBJ1-1, the V gene TRBV6-1, with 8 bases that match TRBD1. Germline CDR1 MNHNS, CDR2 SASEGT. The V segment lost 2 bases and the J segment 7 bases; nucleotides outside the gene matches: 3. The CDR3 runs to 13 residues. CDR3 sequence reads: CASSEQGAGEAFF. CDR3 DNA sequence: TGTGCCAGCAGTGAACAGGGGGCGGGTGAAGCTTTCTTT.

The rearrangement uses TRBV11-2 and TRBJ2-2, with D tentatively TRBD2 (6 bases). Germline V gives CDR1 SGHAT, CDR2 FQNNGV. This CDR3 comprises 18 residues. Deletions cut 5 bases from V and 1 base from J, with 20 bases between. The CDR3 here is CASSLPRDGRGNTGELFF. In DNA form, the CDR3 reads TGTGCCAGCAGCCTCCCCCGAGATGGGCGGGGGAACACCGGGGAGCTGTTTTTT.